A selection of T cell receptor beta chains follows, all from one sample in a study of siplizumab effects on memory and regulatory T cells. These receptors have no identified antigens. Clones were read by immunoSEQ multiplex PCR, and TCRdb kept only the in-frame ones, dropping some. The sample holds 15,000 or so clones, less than 50% seen once. The source material was CFSE-low (dividing) CD4+ T cells sorted from an allogeneic mixed lymphocyte reaction. Source of these receptors: a human donor in good health; the cells came from an allogeneic mixed lymphocyte reaction. Some clones in this sample may be carry-over from other donors' samples. CDR3s include the opening cysteine and the closing phenylalanine or tryptophan. A clone size is listed for some rows: how often the clone was seen (once, few, many), or a class if it is expanded.

clone_size v_call cdr3_aa
few TRBV6-5 CASSQTLVRANVLTF
- TRBV12-5 CASGAGTGSGELFF
few TRBV12-2 CASREPGLVVGAGTQYF
few TRBV28 CASSTWGQGSSWYGYTF
- TRBV19 CASSIETSGTPRTQYF
few TRBV5-1 CARLKGQVNF
- TRBV7-3 CASALGLGTDTQYF
few TRBV6-5 CASSYSTWESYNEQFF
- TRBV5-1 CASSPVGSGNTEAFF
- TRBV6-1 CASSSLTGKLFF
- TRBV6-1 CASRTEYYGYTF